Below, 23 T cell receptor beta chains from the same sample are listed, as sequenced in a study of blood T cell repertoires in COVID-19. The assay was immunoSEQ multiplex PCR, and TCRdb's table has in-frame clones only and misses some. Altogether more than 95,000 clones are present, more than 85% being singletons, with the ten largest covering under 8%. Input material: peripheral blood. These receptors all come from a human donor in a cohort sampled during active COVID-19.

The chain uses TRBV5-4 and TRBJ2-3; no clear D gene. The CDR3 contains 13 residues. Trimming shortened V by 0 bases and J by 1 base, and 3 bases separated the two germline ends. From germline, CDR1 is SGHNT and CDR2 YYREEE (reference sequence). In nucleotides, the CDR3 is TGTGCCAGCAGCTTGGGAGGCACAGATACGCAGTATTTT. The encoded protein is CASSLGGTDTQYF.

The chain combines TRBV4-2 with TRBJ2-5, with 12 bases lining up with TRBD1. The CDR3 contains 15 residues. Germline CDR1 is LGHNA and CDR2 is YNFKEQ. V gave up 4 bases and J gave up 5 bases; unmatched junction bases: 5. CDR3 protein: CASSLGQGAEETQYF. CDR3 nucleotide sequence: TGTGCCAGCAGCCTGGGACAGGGGGCTGAGGAGACCCAGTACTTC.

The rearrangement uses TRBV3-1 (or the pseudogene TRBV3-2) and TRBJ2-3; TRBD1 might be the D (5 bases). Looked up from germline, CDR1 is LGHDT and CDR2 is YNNKEL (reference sequence). Trimming shortened V by 1 base and J by 4 bases, and 12 bases separated the two germline ends. This CDR3 is built from 15 residues. CDR3 sequence: CASSQAGFMADTQYF. Here the CDR3 DNA reads TGTGCCAGCAGCCAAGCAGGGTTTATGGCAGATACGCAGTATTTT.

The chain recombines TRBV4-1 with TRBJ2-7; weak D call: TRBD1 (5 bases). The CDR3 has 13 amino acids. CDR1 is MGHRA and CDR2 is YSYEKL in the germline V gene. Deletions cut 1 base from V and 12 bases from J, with 16 bases between. CDR3 loop: CASSQVPPAGMYF. CDR3 sequence (DNA): TGCGCCAGCAGCCAAGTGCCCCCGGCAGGGATGTACTTC.

V usage is TRBV13 and J usage is TRBJ2-1, with a tentative D call TRBD2 (7 bases). CDR1 PRHDT and CDR2 FYEKMQ come from the germline V gene (reference sequence). The CDR3 consists of 13 residues. V lost 6 bases to trimming and J lost 8 bases, with 14 bases between them. DNA for the CDR3: TGTGCCAGCAGGAGGGGGGGTGGCCATGAGCAGTTCTTC. Protein product: CASRRGGGHEQFF.

This chain joins TRBV7-3 and TRBJ2-7, with a tentative D call TRBD1 (6 bases). From germline, CDR1 is SGHTA and CDR2 FQGTGA. This CDR3 contains 13 residues. The V gene lost 3 bases and the J gene lost 6 bases, with 12 bases spanning the gap. Written as DNA, the CDR3 is TGTGCCAGCAGCTTGTCAGGGGATGGCGAGCAGTACTTC. Its protein is CASSLSGDGEQYF.

This clone was seen just once. The rearrangement uses TRBV7-3 and TRBJ1-4, with 8 bases aligning to TRBD1. Germline CDR1 is SGHTA and CDR2 is FQGTGA. This CDR3 has 14 amino acids. J gave up 4 bases and V 4 bases, and 2 bases lay outside the gene matches. CDR3 in DNA: TGTGCCAGCAGCTCTGGACAGGGTAATGAAAAACTGTTTTTT. Protein: CASSSGQGNEKLFF.

The rearrangement links TRBV29-1 to TRBJ2-1; weak D call: TRBD1 (6 bases). Germline CDR1 reads SQVTM; CDR2 reads ANQGSEA. Trimming pared 7 bases from V and 16 bases from J, leaving 17 bases between. The CDR3 length is 10 residues. Here the CDR3 DNA reads TGCAGCGCTTCCCGGACAGTACCTTTCTTC. Its protein is CSASRTVPFF.

The CDR3, as DNA: TGTGCCGGTAGGACAACGCCGTATAATTCACCCCTCCACTTT. It translates to CAGRTTPYNSPLHF. The rearrangement links TRBV30 to TRBJ1-6, with TRBD1 as a possible D gene (5 bases). The V and J ends lost 8 bases and 4 bases respectively, with 15 bases between them. The germline CDR1 and CDR2 sequences are GTSNPN and SVGIG (reference sequence). The CDR3 has 14 amino acids.

This sequence joins TRBV9 and TRBJ2-7; TRBD2 agrees at 7 bases. Germline V gives CDR1 SGDLS, CDR2 YYNGEE. The CDR3 totals 16 residues. Trimming removed 4 bases from V and 6 bases from J; junction bases left unmatched: 16. For the CDR3, the DNA is TGTGCCAGCAGCCCGTCCCTCGGACTAGTATCGGCCGAGCAGTACTTC. Its protein product is CASSPSLGLVSAEQYF. The full variable domain, completed using reference TRBV9 and TRBJ2-7, is DSGVTQTPKHLITATGQRVTLRCSPRSGDLSVYWYQQSLDQGLQFLIQYYNGEERAKGNILERFSAQQFPDLHSELNLSSLELGDSALYFCASSPSLGLVSAEQYFGPGTRLTVT.

The V call is TRBV7-3, the J call TRBJ2-6; the D gene is possibly TRBD1 (7 bases). Germline CDR1 reads SGHTA; CDR2 reads FQGTGA. Trimming shortened V by 8 bases and J by 1 base, and 12 bases separated the two germline ends. The CDR3 totals 15 residues. The CDR3, as DNA: TGTGCCAGCGGCAGGGGGGTATCTGGGGCCAACGTCCTGACTTTC. Translated, it gives CASGRGVSGANVLTF.

The chain uses TRBV6-6 and TRBJ1-1, with 7 bases identical to TRBD1. CDR3 length equals 11 residues. CDR1 and CDR2 (germline): MNHNY, SVGAGI (reference sequence). V was clipped by 7 bases and J by 11 bases; unmatched bases: 7. CDR3 DNA sequence: TGTGCCAGCAAGGAGGGGGCGCGGGCTTTCTTT. Its translation is CASKEGARAFF.

This clone has more than one count but fewer than ten. Other nucleotide sequences in the sample specify the same CDR3. V is TRBV11-2 and J is TRBJ2-7; D is ambiguous. This CDR3 has 11 residues. The germline V gene has CDR1 SGHAT and CDR2 FQNNGV. The germline V and J ends were trimmed by 5 bases and 4 bases, with 6 bases remaining between them. DNA for the CDR3: TGTGCCAGCAGCACCAGTTACGAGCAGTACTTC. It translates to CASSTSYEQYF.

This chain uses TRBV12-3 or TRBV12-4 with TRBJ2-7; D might be TRBD2 (7 bases). Trimming took off 3 bases at V and 3 bases at J, with 9 bases between the two ends. The CDR3 spans 13 residues. The chain's CDR3 is CASSLGGLYEQYF. For the CDR3, the DNA is TGTGCCAGCAGTTTGGGGGGGCTCTACGAGCAGTACTTC.

V usage is TRBV28 and J usage is TRBJ2-1, with 7 nucleotides matching TRBD1. In germline, CDR1 is MDHEN, CDR2 SYDVKM. This CDR3 region has 13 residues. Unmatched junction bases numbered 8, after V lost 6 bases and J lost 9 bases. The CDR3: CASSNHRGSEQFF. The CDR3 coding sequence is TGTGCCAGCAGCAACCACAGGGGCAGTGAGCAGTTCTTC.

The V and J genes are TRBV19 and TRBJ2-1; tentatively, D is TRBD2 (5 bases). CDR3 length: 16 amino acids. The germline V and J ends were trimmed by 1 base and 0 bases, with 10 bases remaining between them. The germline V gene encodes CDR1 LNHDA and CDR2 SQIVND (reference sequence). The CDR3 nucleotides are TGTGCCAGTAGTATAGCGGCGGGCAGCTCCTACAATGAGCAGTTCTTC. This gives the protein CASSIAAGSSYNEQFF.

The chain recombines TRBV5-1 with TRBJ1-6, with 9 nucleotides matching TRBD1. Per germline, CDR1 SGHRS and CDR2 YFSETQ. Trimming removed 2 bases from V and 6 bases from J; junction bases left unmatched: 6. This CDR3 comprises 16 residues. The DNA for the CDR3 is TGCGCCAGCAGCTTAACAGGGGGCTTTTCTAATTCACCCCTCCACTTT. It translates to CASSLTGGFSNSPLHF.

This clone was detected only a few times. The J gene is TRBJ2-4, the V gene TRBV11-2; the D is unclear. This CDR3 has 12 residues. V was cut by 1 base and J by 11 bases, with 9 bases left in between. Germline assignment: CDR1 SGHAT and CDR2 FQNNGV. The CDR3 sequence is CASSLVAQVQYF. The DNA for the CDR3 is TGTGCCAGCAGCTTAGTTGCTCAGGTTCAGTACTTC. The full variable domain, rest sourced from reference TRBV11-2 and TRBJ2-4, is EAGVAQSPRYKIIEKRQSVAFWCNPISGHATLYWYQQILGQGPKLLIQFQNNGVVDDSQLPKDRFSAERLKGVDSTLKIQPAKLEDSAVYLCASSLVAQVQYFGAGTRLSVL.

This chain uses TRBV9 with TRBJ2-5, with 10 positions matching TRBD1. CDR3 size: 15 residues. In germline, CDR1 is SGDLS, CDR2 YYNGEE. V shed 3 bases and J 5 bases; nucleotides not matched to a gene: 7. The CDR3 sequence is CASSAPGQGKETQYF. The CDR3 DNA reads TGTGCCAGCAGCGCCCCGGGACAGGGGAAGGAGACCCAGTACTTC. Full variable domain (outside the CDR3, taken from reference TRBV9 and TRBJ2-5): DSGVTQTPKHLITATGQRVTLRCSPRSGDLSVYWYQQSLDQGLQFLIQYYNGEERAKGNILERFSAQQFPDLHSELNLSSLELGDSALYFCASSAPGQGKETQYFGPGTRLLVL.

This clone was recorded only once. The CDR3 loop reads CASSFRGGADTQYF. CDR3 DNA sequence: TGTGCCAGCAGCTTCCGGGGGGGGGCAGATACGCAGTATTTT. The V call is TRBV5-4, the J call TRBJ2-3; 8 bases fit TRBD2. V was clipped by 2 bases and J by 4 bases; unmatched bases: 3. The CDR3 contains 14 residues. CDR1 and CDR2 (germline): SGHNT, YYREEE (reference sequence).

This rearrangement joins TRBV9 to TRBJ2-3, with TRBD2 identical over 10 bases. The CDR3 sequence is 15 residues long. Germline loops: CDR1 SGDLS, CDR2 YYNGEE. The V segment lost 0 bases and the J segment 4 bases; nucleotides outside the gene matches: 2. CDR3 bases: TGTGCCAGCAGCGTAGAGAGCGGGGGGGCAGATACGCAGTATTTT. It yields the protein CASSVESGGADTQYF.

In its sample, this clone was seen once. The chain joins TRBV7-8 to TRBJ1-5, with D uncertain. CDR1 SGHVS and CDR2 FQNEAQ come from the germline V gene. The length of the CDR3 is 17 residues. Trimming pared 2 bases from V and 3 bases from J, leaving 17 bases between. The CDR3 region is CASSLTGRLRDNQPQHF. In DNA form, the CDR3 reads TGTGCCAGCAGCTTAACGGGCCGCTTGAGGGACAATCAGCCCCAGCATTTT. The complete variable domain, with remaining parts taken from reference TRBV7-8 and TRBJ1-5, reads GAGVSQSPRYKVAKRGQDVALRCDPISGHVSLFWYQQALGQGPEFLTYFQNEAQLDKSGLPSDRFFAERPEGSVSTLKIQRTQQEDSAVYLCASSLTGRLRDNQPQHFGDGTRLSIL.

The chain links TRBV19 to TRBJ1-1, with D maybe TRBD1 (6 bases). Trimming removed 5 bases at V and 1 base at J, with 17 bases between. This CDR3 comprises 16 residues. Germline assignment: CDR1 LNHDA and CDR2 SQIVND (reference sequence). CDR3 bases: TGTGCCAGTAGTGACCCGGCAGGGGCGGGGAACACTGAAGCTTTCTTT. Its protein product is CASSDPAGAGNTEAFF. Combining the CDR3 with reference TRBV19 and TRBJ1-1 gives the whole variable domain DGGITQSPKYLFRKEGQNVTLSCEQNLNHDAMYWYRQDPGQGLRLIYYSQIVNDFQKGDIAEGYSVSREKKESFPLTVTSAQKNPTAFYLCASSDPAGAGNTEAFFGQGTRLTVV.